Sequencing of this T cell receptor (beta chain) was carried out in a study of molecular identifiers for immune sequencing clone quantification. Findings and caveats of the study: Spiked Jurkat TCR RNA equivalent to one cell reportedly surfaced among 900,000 to 1,000,000 naive cells.

Sorted inputs of 20,000 to 1,000,000 cells, with 10%, 30% or 50% RNA, yielded naive CD8 libraries. Isolation of naive CD8 T cells was achieved by sorting on a CD8+CD4-CCR7+CD45RA+ phenotype. Previously reported methods and listed TCR primers produced the bulk TCR libraries. Via MiXCR, TCRdb re-called the PCR reads, giving one row per CDR3 protein. The profile shows 460,000 or so distinct CDR3 sequences, roughly 26% of them singletons. This clonotype was seen a few times. Its target is unknown. The CDR3 covers 15 residues. V was pared by 0 bases and J by 2 bases, with 11 bases between. Germline assignment: CDR1 SGHDT and CDR2 YYEEEE.

The chain links TRBV5-6 to TRBJ2-5, with unresolved D. This TCR came from a human donor in good health. Some libraries in this study had Jurkat cell RNA spiked in. The sample taken for sequencing was naive CD8+ T cells from blood, with Jurkat cell RNA spiked in. Subset noted: FACS-sorted CD8+CD4-CCR7+CD45RA+ naive T cells. The CDR3 protein is CASSLVAGVQETQYF. The CDR3 DNA reads as TGTGCCAGCAGCTTGGTGGCAGGCGTACAAGAGACCCAGTACTTC.